The 31 T cell receptor beta chains presented below share a single source sample, sequenced in a study of T cell repertoires in cytomegalovirus infection. MiXCR, run by TCRdb on the reads, gives a single entry per CDR3 protein. The sample carries some 600,000 distinct CDR3 sequences, roughly 24% recorded once. Sequenced material: CD8+ T cells from PBMCs. These receptors came from a human donor in good health (CMV status not recorded). Some clones in this sample may be carry-over from other donors' samples.

This clonotype was seen more than once but under ten times. The DNA of the CDR3 is TGCAGCGTTGAAGATCAGGGGGGAAGCTCCTACGAGCAGTACTTC. Translated: CSVEDQGGSSYEQYF. V is TRBV29-1 and J is TRBJ2-7; a possible D gene is TRBD1 (7 bases). This CDR3 has 15 amino acids. CDR1 and CDR2 from the germline V gene are SQVTM and ANQGSEA. V was cut by 0 bases and J by 0 bases, with 12 bases left in between.

This clonotype has more than one count but fewer than ten. The rearrangement uses TRBV5-6 and TRBJ2-4; TRBD1 matches at 10 bases. This CDR3 is 17 amino acids long. Germline CDR1 is SGHDT and CDR2 is YYEEEE. The J segment lost 2 bases and the V segment lost 3 bases, leaving 8 bases of the junction unmatched. CDR3 sequence (DNA): TGTGCCAGCAGCTGGGGGACAGGGGTGACTTCCAAAAACATTCAGTACTTC. Translating it yields CASSWGTGVTSKNIQYF. Full variable domain (remainder filled in from reference TRBV5-6 and TRBJ2-4): DAGVTQSPTHLIKTRGQQVTLRCSPKSGHDTVSWYQQALGQGPQFIFQYYEEEERQRGNFPDRFSGHQFPNYSSELNVNALLLGDSALYLCASSWGTGVTSKNIQYFGAGTRLSVL.

The chain combines TRBV20-1 with TRBJ2-2, with no clear D. The CDR3 totals 12 residues. CDR1 and CDR2 from the germline V gene are DFQATT and SNEGSKA (reference sequence). Trimming removed 3 bases from V and 2 bases from J, with 4 bases in between. The CDR3 DNA is TGCAGTGCTAGGATTAACACCGGGGAGCTGTTTTTT. Translated, it gives CSARINTGELFF.

The V gene is TRBV7-1, the J gene TRBJ2-1; 7 nucleotides agree with TRBD2. TRBV7-1 is an ORF for which the function is uncertain. CDR3 size: 13 residues. J gave up 10 bases and V 11 bases, and 14 bases lay outside the gene matches. The DNA of the CDR3 is TGTGCCGGCGGCCCGGGGGGTGCTAGAGAGCAGTTCTTC. Translating gives CAGGPGGAREQFF.

In DNA, the CDR3 is TGTGCCAGCAGCTTCACAGGGCTCGAGCAGTACGTC. This codes for CASSFTGLEQYV. V gene TRBV6-2 or TRBV6-3 combines with J gene TRBJ2-7, with D tentatively TRBD1 (6 bases). V lost 6 bases and J lost 6, with 12 bases in between. The germline V gene has CDR1 MNHEY and CDR2 SVGEGT. The CDR3 consists of 12 residues.

This clonotype showed up just once. Since a much larger clone is just one base distant, this may be a read error. V and J are TRBV7-8 and TRBJ2-5; D may be TRBD2 (5 bases). The germline V gene has CDR1 SGHVS and CDR2 FQNEAQ. The CDR3 sequence is 15 residues long. Trimming shortened V by 5 bases and J by 2 bases, and 15 bases separated the two germline ends. The CDR3 sequence: CASSLDDGVQETQYF. CDR3 nucleotide sequence: TGTGCCAGCAGCCTGGATGACGGGGTACAAGAGACCCAGTACTTC.

This clonotype has just a few counts. The rearrangement links TRBV20-1 to TRBJ2-1; D possibly corresponds to TRBD2 (5 bases). CDR1 and CDR2 (germline): DFQATT, SNEGSKA (reference sequence). Trimming pared 6 bases from V and 9 bases from J, leaving 12 bases between. This CDR3 is built from 11 residues. The CDR3 reads CSALGGGEQFF. In DNA form, the CDR3 reads TGCAGTGCCCTCGGAGGTGGTGAGCAGTTCTTC.

The chain employs TRBV23-1 and TRBJ2-2, with a tentative D call TRBD1 (5 bases). TRBV23-1 is noted as an ORF with a role that remains uncertain. The CDR3 consists of 16 residues. Trimming left V 7 bases short and J 6 bases short, with 21 bases between. CDR3 in amino acids: CASNSRVSTRSGELFF. The CDR3 nucleotides read TGCGCCAGCAACTCCAGGGTGTCAACTCGGTCCGGGGAGCTGTTTTTT.

This chain links TRBV6-2 or TRBV6-3 with TRBJ2-3; D gene uncertain. Germline CDR1 reads MNHEY; CDR2 reads SVGEGT. V was clipped by 10 bases and J by 4 bases, with 15 bases between them. This CDR3 region has 13 residues. CDR3 protein: CANVRFGSDTQYF. Here the CDR3 DNA reads TGTGCCAATGTCCGATTCGGGTCAGATACGCAGTATTTT.

The V and J genes are TRBV28 and TRBJ1-5; TRBD1 aligns across 8 bases. V lost 7 bases, J lost 1 base, and 6 bases stayed unmatched. Germline loops: CDR1 MDHEN, CDR2 SYDVKM. The CDR3 has 15 amino acids. CDR3 amino acids: CASINRGGSNQPQHF. CDR3 bases: TGTGCCAGCATTAACAGGGGGGGAAGCAATCAGCCCCAGCATTTT.

This sequence joins TRBV20-1 and TRBJ1-6; maybe TRBD1 (5 bases). This CDR3 has 16 residues. Germline loops: CDR1 DFQATT, CDR2 SNEGSKA (reference sequence). Trimming stripped 0 bases from V and 8 bases from J, with 17 bases between. This chain's CDR3 is CSARDDSYTGHSPLHF. In DNA, the CDR3 is TGCAGTGCTAGAGATGACAGCTATACCGGTCATTCACCCCTCCACTTT.

The chain combines TRBV28 with TRBJ1-1, with D possibly TRBD1 on 5 matching bases. Germline assignment: CDR1 MDHEN and CDR2 SYDVKM. V gave up 1 base and J gave up 8 bases, with 17 bases separating them. The CDR3 is made up of 15 amino acids. Here the CDR3 reads CASSLSVSGRNEAFF. CDR3 nucleotides: TGTGCCAGCAGTTTATCGGTTTCGGGGCGAAACGAAGCTTTCTTT.

J is TRBJ1-4 and V is TRBV20-1, with a weak D call TRBD1 (5 bases). This CDR3 comprises 15 residues. Between the trimmed V and J ends, which lost 6 bases and 5 bases, there was a span of 19 bases. Germline V gene sequence: CDR1 DFQATT, CDR2 SNEGSKA (reference sequence). DNA of the CDR3: TGCAGTGCCAGATCTAGGGGCAGGGTAAATGAAAAACTGTTTTTT. This codes for CSARSRGRVNEKLFF.

This clonotype was detected only a few times. This sequence joins TRBV20-1 and TRBJ2-6; 7 bases align to TRBD1. V was pared by 5 bases and J by 0 bases, with 10 bases of the junction left unmatched. The CDR3 consists of 17 residues. The germline CDR1 and CDR2 sequences are DFQATT and SNEGSKA (reference sequence). The CDR3 region has the DNA TGCAGTGCTCGGGACAGCCTTAGATTCTCTGGGGCCAACGTCCTGACTTTC. Its protein is CSARDSLRFSGANVLTF.

This clonotype was counted at least ten times. This sequence joins TRBV7-9 and TRBJ2-7, with D perhaps assigned TRBD1 or TRBD2 (5 bases each). Deletions cut 6 bases from V and 3 bases from J, with 18 bases between. The CDR3 loop spans 15 amino acids. CDR1 and CDR2 from the germline V gene are SEHNR and FQNEAQ (reference sequence). The CDR3 sequence is CASRDIGTSSYEQYF. As DNA, the CDR3 is TGTGCCAGCAGGGATATTGGGACGTCAAGCTACGAGCAGTACTTC.

The J gene is TRBJ2-2, the V gene TRBV7-6, with TRBD1 matching over 10 bases. V shed 5 bases, J shed 6 bases, and the junction held 9 bases outside the gene matches. CDR3 length: 16 residues. Germline loops: CDR1 SGHVS, CDR2 FNYEAQ. The CDR3 protein is CASSPGTGVIAGELFF. In DNA, the CDR3 is TGTGCCAGCAGCCCAGGGACAGGGGTTATAGCCGGGGAGCTGTTTTTT.

This chain uses TRBV4-1 with TRBJ2-3; D gene ambiguous. The CDR3 is made up of 15 amino acids. V gave up 10 bases and J gave up 2 bases, with 19 bases separating them. In germline, CDR1 is MGHRA, CDR2 YSYEKL. Here the CDR3 reads CATVARQDNTDTQYF. CDR3 nucleotides: TGCGCCACCGTCGCCCGCCAAGACAACACAGATACGCAGTATTTT.

At least ten counts were recorded for this clonotype. J is TRBJ2-1 and V is TRBV19, with TRBD2 matching over 8 bases. Germline trimming cut 1 base from V and 6 bases from J; bases unmatched to any gene: 5. This CDR3 spans 15 amino acids. The germline gives CDR1 LNHDA, CDR2 SQIVND (reference sequence). The CDR3 DNA is TGTGCCAGTAGTATAGCGGGGGGGCCAAGCAATGAGCAGTTCTTC. Encoded protein: CASSIAGGPSNEQFF.

V and J are TRBV6-2 or TRBV6-3 and TRBJ1-1; perhaps TRBD1 as D (6 bases). Trimming left V 2 bases short and J 6 bases short, with 13 bases between. In germline, CDR1 is MNHEY, CDR2 SVGEGT. CDR3 length equals 14 residues. The CDR3 bases are TGTGCCAGCAGTTACCGGGGACAAATATCTGAAGCTTTCTTT. It encodes CASSYRGQISEAFF.

The chain recombines TRBV5-5 with TRBJ1-4, with a weak D call TRBD1 (5 bases). The CDR3 covers 17 residues. Trimming stripped 5 bases from V and 3 bases from J, with 20 bases between. Per the germline V gene, CDR1 is SGHKS and CDR2 is YYEKEE (reference sequence). CDR3 nucleotides: TGTGCCAGCAGTTCCGCCGGGACGATAAGCCCTAATGAAAAACTGTTTTTT. Protein sequence: CASSSAGTISPNEKLFF. Together with reference TRBV5-5 and TRBJ1-4, the CDR3 gives the full variable domain: DAGVTQSPTHLIKTRGQQVTLRCSPISGHKSVSWYQQVLGQGPQFIFQYYEKEERGRGNFPDRFSARQFPNYSSELNVNALLLGDSALYLCASSSAGTISPNEKLFFGSGTQLSVL.

This clonotype was seen ten or more times. This chain connects TRBV7-6 to TRBJ2-1, with D possibly TRBD2 on 6 matching bases. V dropped 3 bases and J dropped 2 bases, with 20 bases sitting between them. CDR1 is SGHVS, CDR2 FNYEAQ, per germline. This CDR3 has 18 residues. The DNA of the CDR3 is TGTGCCAGCAGCTTTATTATGTATGGGGGGAACACCTACAATGAGCAGTTCTTC. Its protein product is CASSFIMYGGNTYNEQFF.

This clonotype was detected only a few times. The chain couples TRBV7-9 to TRBJ2-5; 8 nucleotides align to TRBD1. J lost 5 bases, V lost 5 bases, and 16 bases had no gene match. Germline loops: CDR1 SEHNR, CDR2 FQNEAQ (reference sequence). This CDR3 is built from 17 residues. This CDR3 is CASSALAYRGIGETQYF. CDR3 sequence (DNA): TGTGCCAGCAGCGCGCTCGCCTACAGGGGGATCGGGGAGACCCAGTACTTC.

This clonotype was seen repeatedly, ten times or more. This chain uses TRBV6-5 with TRBJ1-5, with a weak D call TRBD1 (5 bases). Looked up from germline, CDR1 is MNHEY and CDR2 is SVGAGI. Trimming shortened V by 2 bases and J by 5 bases, and 7 bases separated the two germline ends. The CDR3 extends over 13 amino acids. The CDR3 coding sequence is TGTGCCAGCAGTTACAGGGGCGATCAGCCCCAGCATTTT. Translation gives CASSYRGDQPQHF.

The chain links TRBV28 to TRBJ2-1; 9 bases match TRBD2. V shed 5 bases, J shed 5 bases, and the junction held 13 bases outside the gene matches. Germline V lookup: CDR1 MDHEN, CDR2 SYDVKM. The CDR3 consists of 17 residues. The CDR3 DNA reads TGTGCCAGCAGTCCGGAGAGAGCGGGGGGCTTACACAATGAGCAGTTCTTC. It encodes CASSPERAGGLHNEQFF.

The genes are TRBV20-1 and TRBJ2-1, with D uncertain. Trimming shortened V by 1 base and J by 9 bases, and 10 bases separated the two germline ends. The germline V gene has CDR1 DFQATT and CDR2 SNEGSKA (reference sequence). CDR3 length: 12 amino acids. CDR3 bases: TGCAGTGCTAGAGCTGCGCGGAGTGAGCAGTTCTTC. Its translation is CSARAARSEQFF.

The chain employs TRBV20-1 and TRBJ2-7, with a tentative D call TRBD2 (6 bases). Germline lookup yields CDR1 DFQATT and CDR2 SNEGSKA (reference sequence). V gave up 6 bases and J gave up 3 bases, with 18 bases separating them. The CDR3 length is 14 residues. The chain's CDR3 is CSAGSLDGGYEQYV. The CDR3 bases are TGCAGTGCCGGCTCACTCGACGGGGGCTACGAGCAGTACGTC.

V gene TRBV11-1 combines with J gene TRBJ2-2, with TRBD1 identical over 10 bases. There are 16 residues in the CDR3. From germline, CDR1 is SGHAT and CDR2 FQDESV (reference sequence). Trimming at V came to 5 bases and at J to 3 bases, leaving 6 bases not matched to a gene. CDR3 sequence: CASSPLTGGYTGELFF. CDR3 bases: TGTGCCAGCAGCCCGCTGACAGGGGGCTACACCGGGGAGCTGTTTTTT.

This clonotype has more than one count but fewer than ten. V is TRBV7-9 and J is TRBJ1-1; D may be TRBD1 (5 bases). V shed 1 base and J shed 1 base, with 10 bases lying between them. This CDR3 region has 15 residues. Germline V gene data show CDR1 as SEHNR and CDR2 as FQNEAQ (reference sequence). The CDR3 DNA sequence: TGTGCCAGCAGCTTAGGCGGCAGGGAGAACACTGAAGCTTTCTTT. It translates to CASSLGGRENTEAFF.

The J gene is TRBJ1-3, the V gene TRBV28; the D gene is possibly TRBD1 (6 bases). V dropped 2 bases and J dropped 0 bases, with 14 bases sitting between them. CDR3 size: 17 residues. Germline V CDR1 and CDR2: MDHEN, SYDVKM. The CDR3 loop is CASSLPDSPLSGNTIYF. The CDR3 DNA sequence: TGTGCCAGCAGTTTACCGGACAGTCCGCTCTCTGGAAACACCATATATTTT.

There are many counts of this clonotype. The chain couples TRBV6-2 or TRBV6-3 to TRBJ2-7; TRBD1 or TRBD2 may be the D gene (5 bases each). Germline loops: CDR1 MNHEY, CDR2 SVGEGT. This CDR3 contains 15 residues. Trimming removed 0 bases at V and 4 bases at J, with 13 bases between. The CDR3 region has the DNA TGTGCCAGCAGTTACTCGAAACGGGACGGATACGAGCAGTACTTC. Translating it yields CASSYSKRDGYEQYF.

This clonotype appeared many times. The gene calls are TRBV7-8 and TRBJ1-2, with 12 bases fitting TRBD1. Unmatched junction bases numbered 7, after V lost 5 bases and J lost 6 bases. The CDR3 contains 15 residues. Looked up from germline, CDR1 is SGHVS and CDR2 is FQNEAQ. As DNA, the CDR3 is TGTGCCAGCAGCGTACCGGGACAGGGGGCTGATGGCTACACCTTC. Its translation is CASSVPGQGADGYTF.